This record concerns one TCR beta chain sequence. Its antigen is currently unknown. The sample is drawn from a study of T-cell reconstitution after alpha-beta-depleted transplantation in children. Unique molecular identifiers were built into the TCRbeta library. One entry per CDR3 protein, called by TCRdb with MiXCR from the PCR reads. The sample lists 84,000 or so distinct CDR3 sequences, around a sixth occurring once. Notes on the study in general: Diversity of TCRbeta at day 60 was high in some patients, arising from surviving recipient T cells and thymic progenitors. Reportedly, roughly two months post-transplant, alpha-beta T cells arose from several hundred expanded graft clones. T-cell counts and diversity were attributed mostly to newly produced T cells one year after transplant.

This CDR3 contains 15 residues. V lost 0 bases and J lost 7; bases outside the gene matches: 5. Germline V gene sequence: CDR1 SGHVS, CDR2 FQNEAQ. The sequence derives from a male patient between 2 and 15 years old who had a stem cell transplant for acute lymphoblastic leukemia, so the T cells may come from the graft donor. The rearrangement uses TRBV7-8 and TRBJ1-5; 8 bases line up with TRBD1. Sequenced material: PBMCs, mostly from graft donor cells, taken 180 days after TCRalphabeta/CD19-depleted stem cell transplant. CDR3: CASSLARTGNQPQHF. CDR3 sequence (DNA): TGTGCCAGCAGCTTAGCTCGGACAGGGAACCAGCCCCAGCATTTT.